This section outlines one T cell receptor (beta chain) sequence together with its context. Antigen specificity is unknown. The sample is drawn from a study of T cells after yellow fever vaccination. Points from the study as a whole: The secondary T-cell response peaked on day 5, not day 15, but was weaker. Subsequent booster samples again held most clones from primary vaccination (96% CD4, roughly 88% CD8).

Germline V gives CDR1 SGHAT, CDR2 FQNNGV. CDR3 length equals 12 residues. Trimming took off 0 bases at V and 12 bases at J, with 9 bases between the two ends. TCRdb ran MiXCR on the 5' RACE reads and lists one entry per CDR3 protein. This table has under 100,000 distinct CDR3 sequences, 5.8% appearing once. This receptor was obtained from a man aged 18 to 35 who received the YFV17D yellow fever vaccine. J is TRBJ2-1 and V is TRBV11-2; D ambiguous. Material: CD8+ T cells sorted from PBMCs, obtained 10 days after the yellow fever booster vaccination. The CDR3 loop reads CASSLDSAGQFF. The CDR3 DNA is TGTGCCAGCAGCTTAGACTCCGCTGGGCAGTTCTTC.